Listed here is a single T cell receptor (beta chain). These data belong to a study of control samples from healthy donors and cancer patients. V dropped 3 bases and J dropped 7 bases, with 11 bases sitting between them. Germline V gives CDR1 SGHRS, CDR2 YFSETQ. The CDR3 loop spans 13 amino acids. Some clones are missing from TCRdb's copy, which holds only in-frame ones; the method was immunoSEQ multiplex PCR. The data hold tens of thousands of clones, with 70% to 90% observed a single time. Sequenced sample: blood. The genes are TRBV5-1 and TRBJ2-1, with D perhaps TRBD2 (6 bases). This TCR derives from a man under 40 in good health. CDR3 amino acids: CASSWLGGNEQFF. DNA of the CDR3: TGCGCCAGCAGCTGGCTGGGAGGAAATGAGCAGTTCTTC.